A single sample is the source of the 25 T cell receptor beta chains below, sequenced in a study of human T cells and chemical hapten exposure. TCRdb re-called the RACE reads with MiXCR, one entry per CDR3 protein. The data hold more than 80,000 distinct CDR3 sequences, with roughly 7.6% observed a single time. The time point: patch test 1, 2 weeks after DPC sensitization. Indicated treatment: therapeutic diphenylcyclopropenone sensitization with weekly scalp DPC. The input for sequencing was whole blood, taken in connection with sensitization to the hapten diphenylcyclopropenone (DPC). The receptors were gathered from a woman in her thirties with alopecia areata. Some clones in this sample may be carry-over from other donors' samples.

Many counts were recorded for this clonotype. The chain joins TRBV10-3 to TRBJ2-1, with D perhaps given as TRBD1 or TRBD2 (6 bases each). Per the germline V gene, CDR1 is ENHRY and CDR2 is SYGVKD. Trimming removed 3 bases from V and 10 bases from J, with 22 bases in between. The CDR3 has 16 amino acids. The CDR3 coding sequence is TGTGCCATCAGTGATAGCGGCAGGGGTTCCATCAAAGAGCAGTTCTTC. Translating gives CAISDSGRGSIKEQFF.

This clonotype was seen more than once but under ten times. The genes are TRBV5-1 and TRBJ1-5, with D perhaps TRBD1 (5 bases). This CDR3 comprises 15 residues. V shed 0 bases and J shed 6 bases, with 13 bases lying between them. Germline CDR1 and CDR2: SGHRS and YFSETQ. This CDR3 reads CASSLDGRGGQPQHF. DNA of the CDR3: TGCGCCAGCAGCTTGGACGGACGGGGCGGTCAGCCCCAGCATTTT.

This clonotype showed up many times. V usage is TRBV29-1 and J usage is TRBJ2-5; no definite D call. The germline V and J ends were trimmed by 7 bases and 5 bases, with 8 bases remaining between them. CDR1 is SQVTM and CDR2 is ANQGSEA in the germline V gene. CDR3 length equals 10 residues. The CDR3 DNA is TGCAGCGGGGCACAGGAGACCCAGTACTTC. It is translated as CSGAQETQYF.

Many counts were recorded for this clonotype. The chain combines TRBV3-1 with TRBJ2-3; the D gene could be TRBD1 or TRBD2 (6 bases each). Trimming pared 1 base from V and 3 bases from J, leaving 8 bases between. The V gene's germline CDR1 is LGHDT and CDR2 YNNKEL (reference sequence). The CDR3 totals 14 residues. This chain's CDR3 is CASSQGGGTDTQYF. In DNA, the CDR3 is TGTGCCAGCAGCCAAGGAGGGGGGACAGATACGCAGTATTTT.

This clonotype appeared a few times. The V and J genes are TRBV30 and TRBJ2-7; D is unresolved. The CDR3 extends over 11 amino acids. Germline loops: CDR1 GTSNPN, CDR2 SVGIG (reference sequence). V dropped 1 base and J dropped 2 bases, with 3 bases sitting between them. The CDR3 reads CAWSGPYEQYF. As DNA, the CDR3 is TGTGCCTGGAGTGGACCCTACGAGCAGTACTTC.

This clonotype was seen only a few times. The chain couples TRBV27 to TRBJ1-5; no firm D call. From germline, CDR1 is MNHEY and CDR2 SMNVEV (reference sequence). The CDR3 has 13 amino acids. Between the trimmed V and J ends, which lost 1 base and 1 base, there was a span of 2 bases. CDR3 in amino acids: CASSLWSNQPQHF. In DNA form, the CDR3 reads TGTGCCAGCAGTTTATGGAGCAATCAGCCCCAGCATTTT.

This clonotype was seen at least ten times. V gene TRBV6-6 combines with J gene TRBJ2-5; the D gene is possibly TRBD2 (6 bases). Trimming took 0 bases from V and 2 from J, leaving 10 bases between them. This CDR3 is 15 amino acids long. Germline V gives CDR1 MNHNY, CDR2 SVGAGI (reference sequence). The CDR3 nucleotides are TGTGCCAGCAGTTACTCGTTCCGGGAGCAAGAGACCCAGTACTTC. This encodes CASSYSFREQETQYF.

V usage is TRBV20-1 and J usage is TRBJ2-3; 9 bases are shared with TRBD2. CDR1 is DFQATT, CDR2 SNEGSKA, per germline (reference sequence). V lost 3 bases, J lost 1 base, and 11 bases stayed unmatched. CDR3 length: 17 amino acids. DNA of the CDR3: TGCAGTGCTAGGGGTAGTTTAGCGGGGGATCGCACAGATACGCAGTATTTT. Translating gives CSARGSLAGDRTDTQYF.

This clonotype was observed many times. V and J are TRBV6-1 and TRBJ2-3; the match to TRBD2 covers 12 bases. Germline CDR1 MNHNS, CDR2 SASEGT. This CDR3 region has 18 residues. With V trimmed by 7 bases and J by 4 bases, 15 bases remained unmatched. CDR3 sequence (DNA): TGTGCCAGCACCAACCCGCGACTAGCGGGGGTAAAGTCAGATACGCAGTATTTT. Translating gives CASTNPRLAGVKSDTQYF.

CDR3 amino acids: CASSFALRTGNEKLFF. The CDR3 DNA sequence: TGTGCCAGCAGCTTTGCCCTAAGGACAGGGAATGAAAAACTGTTTTTT. This sequence joins TRBV7-9 and TRBJ1-4, with TRBD1 matching 8 bases. The CDR3 length is 16 residues. Looked up from germline, CDR1 is SEHNR and CDR2 is FQNEAQ (reference sequence). J lost 5 bases, V lost 3 bases, and 8 bases had no gene match. The variable domain in full, with the rest retrieved from reference TRBV7-9 and TRBJ1-4, is DTGVSQNPRHKITKRGQNVTFRCDPISEHNRLYWYRQTLGQGPEFLTYFQNEAQLEKSRLLSDRFSAERPKGSFSTLEIQRTEQGDSAMYLCASSFALRTGNEKLFFGSGTQLSVL.

This clonotype has at least ten counts. The chain is built from TRBV9 and TRBJ1-2, with 7 positions matching TRBD1. The germline gives CDR1 SGDLS, CDR2 YYNGEE. The CDR3 totals 14 residues. V was clipped by 4 bases and J by 2 bases; unmatched bases: 5. This CDR3 is CASSPQDRNYGYTF. The CDR3 DNA reads TGTGCCAGCAGCCCCCAGGACAGGAACTATGGCTACACCTTC.

This clonotype was recorded many times. The rearrangement links TRBV3-1 to TRBJ2-7, with D unclear. The CDR3 contains 11 residues. Germline CDR1 LGHDT, CDR2 YNNKEL (reference sequence). Deletions cut 3 bases from V and 4 bases from J, with 4 bases between. The CDR3 DNA reads as TGTGCCAGCAGCCAGGGTTACGAGCAGTACTTC. It translates to CASSQGYEQYF.

As to this clonotype: With a much larger clone just one base away, this may be a read error. The genes are TRBV29-1 and TRBJ2-5, with 9 bases that match TRBD2. The germline CDR1 and CDR2 sequences are SQVTM and ANQGSEA. V shed 7 bases, J shed 4 bases, and the junction held 13 bases outside the gene matches. CDR3 length: 15 amino acids. In nucleotides, the CDR3 is TGCAGCGGGCCTAATGGGCGGGGGGGCCGAGAGACCCAGTACTTC. It specifies CSGPNGRGGRETQYF.

This clonotype was recorded many times. This chain uses TRBV20-1 with TRBJ1-4; 7 bases fit TRBD1. The germline V gene has CDR1 DFQATT and CDR2 SNEGSKA (reference sequence). The CDR3 is made up of 13 amino acids. Trimming took 6 bases from V and 8 from J; bases not matched to a gene: 9. DNA for the CDR3: TGCAGTGCCACAGACAGGGTTGGCGAAAAACTGTTTTTT. Its translation is CSATDRVGEKLFF.

CDR3 coding DNA: TGTGCCAGCAGCTCGACAGTTATGAACACTGAAGCTTTCTTT. It specifies CASSSTVMNTEAFF. This chain joins TRBV11-2 and TRBJ1-1; a weak D match, TRBD1 (5 bases). Germline V lookup: CDR1 SGHAT, CDR2 FQNNGV. The CDR3 loop spans 14 amino acids. The V and J ends lost 4 bases and 0 bases respectively, with 9 bases between them.

This clonotype was counted a few times. The chain is built from TRBV4-2 and TRBJ2-7; D is undetermined. Germline values: CDR1 LGHNA, CDR2 YNFKEQ. This CDR3 spans 14 amino acids. The ends were cut back, 4 bases at V and 0 bases at J, with 10 bases in the middle. The CDR3 here is CASSPQADSYEQYF. The CDR3 DNA follows: TGTGCCAGCAGCCCTCAGGCCGACTCCTACGAGCAGTACTTC.

This clonotype was detected a few times. The J gene is TRBJ1-4, the V gene TRBV5-1, with a tentative D call TRBD1 (5 bases). The CDR3 has 15 residues. Germline assignment: CDR1 SGHRS and CDR2 YFSETQ. The V and J ends lost 4 bases and 2 bases respectively, with 12 bases between them. The CDR3 protein is CASSPRDGTNEKLFF. The CDR3 DNA is TGCGCCAGCAGCCCCCGGGACGGGACTAATGAAAAACTGTTTTTT.

The sample holds many counts of this clonotype. This CDR3 is CASNFESSNSGANVLTF. The CDR3 bases are TGTGCCAGCAATTTCGAGAGTTCCAACTCTGGGGCCAACGTCCTGACTTTC. The genes are TRBV12-3 or TRBV12-4 and TRBJ2-6; D is undetermined. This CDR3 region has 17 residues. Trimming removed 7 bases from V and 0 bases from J, with 16 bases in between.

The chain links TRBV2 to TRBJ1-2; no clear D gene. The CDR3 sequence is 13 residues long. Germline assignment: CDR1 SNHLY and CDR2 FYNNEI. V was trimmed by 7 bases and J by 4 bases, leaving 13 bases between them. Here the CDR3 reads CASTEGVFYGYTF. Written as DNA, the CDR3 is TGTGCCAGCACCGAGGGAGTCTTCTATGGCTACACCTTC.

This clonotype was observed a handful of times. The V call is TRBV12-5, the J call TRBJ1-1; no definite D call. Between the trimmed V and J ends, which lost 0 bases and 0 bases, there was a span of 14 bases. The CDR3 extends over 17 amino acids. The V gene's germline CDR1 is LGHNT and CDR2 FRNRAP. The CDR3 region is CASGLVLGPGMNTEAFF. The CDR3 DNA sequence: TGTGCTAGTGGTTTGGTCTTAGGACCTGGGATGAACACTGAAGCTTTCTTT.

The chain links TRBV3-1 to TRBJ2-2; 8 bases agree with TRBD2. Per germline, CDR1 LGHDT and CDR2 YNNKEL (reference sequence). The junction had 3 bases not matched to a gene; V was cut back by 0 bases and J by 3 bases. The CDR3 is 16 amino acids. The CDR3 region is CASSQDGGGYTGELFF. The CDR3 DNA is TGTGCCAGCAGCCAAGACGGGGGGGGATACACCGGGGAGCTGTTTTTT.

This clonotype was seen a few times. The V and J genes are TRBV5-6 and TRBJ1-6; TRBD1 matches 11 bases. V lost 0 bases to trimming and J lost 3 bases; unmatched junction nucleotides: 11. Per germline, CDR1 SGHDT and CDR2 YYEEEE. The CDR3 is 20 amino acids. CDR3 protein: CASSLGGRDRGLIYNSPLHF. The CDR3 DNA reads TGTGCCAGCAGCTTGGGGGGCCGGGACAGGGGGTTAATCTATAATTCACCCCTCCACTTT.

The rearrangement joins TRBV5-4 to TRBJ2-2; 7 bases are a match to TRBD1. The CDR3 loop spans 16 amino acids. Trimming took 0 bases from V and 1 from J; bases not matched to a gene: 3. Germline values: CDR1 SGHNT, CDR2 YYREEE (reference sequence). The CDR3 region has the DNA TGTGCCAGCAGCTTGGCCGGGACAGTGAACACCGGGGAGCTGTTTTTT. Translated, it gives CASSLAGTVNTGELFF.

The J gene is TRBJ2-7, the V gene TRBV20-1; possible D gene TRBD2, 5 bases. V lost 3 bases and J 0 bases, leaving 12 bases between the germline ends. Germline-derived CDR1 and CDR2 are DFQATT and SNEGSKA (reference sequence). The CDR3 spans 14 residues. CDR3 amino acids: CSASLVGSSYEQYF. CDR3 coding DNA: TGCAGTGCTAGTTTGGTGGGGAGCTCCTACGAGCAGTACTTC.

This clonotype was observed many times. This chain uses TRBV24-1 with TRBJ2-1, with TRBD1 matching 11 bases. The CDR3 is made up of 15 amino acids. Germline CDR1 KGHDR, CDR2 SFDVKD. Losses at the gene ends were 12 bases for V and 7 bases for J; bases not matched to a gene: 13. The CDR3: CAATPGQGARNEQFF. The DNA of the CDR3 is TGTGCCGCCACCCCCGGACAGGGGGCGCGAAATGAGCAGTTCTTC.